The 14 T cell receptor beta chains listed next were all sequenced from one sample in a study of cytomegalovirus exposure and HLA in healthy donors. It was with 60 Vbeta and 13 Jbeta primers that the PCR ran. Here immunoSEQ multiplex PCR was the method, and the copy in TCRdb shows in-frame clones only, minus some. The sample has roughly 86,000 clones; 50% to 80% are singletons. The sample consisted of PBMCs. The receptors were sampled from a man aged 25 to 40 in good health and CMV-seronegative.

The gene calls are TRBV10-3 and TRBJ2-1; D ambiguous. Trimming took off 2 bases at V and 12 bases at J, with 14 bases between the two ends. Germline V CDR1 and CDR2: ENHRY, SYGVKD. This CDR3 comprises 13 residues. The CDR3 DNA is TGTGCCATCAGTGAGAAGGTGCACCCGGGGCAGTTCTTC. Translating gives CAISEKVHPGQFF.

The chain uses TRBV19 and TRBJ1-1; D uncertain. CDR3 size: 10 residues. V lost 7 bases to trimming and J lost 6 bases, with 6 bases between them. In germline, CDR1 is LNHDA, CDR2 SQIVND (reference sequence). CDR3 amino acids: CASTQSEAFF. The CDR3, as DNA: TGTGCCAGTACTCAGTCTGAAGCTTTCTTT.

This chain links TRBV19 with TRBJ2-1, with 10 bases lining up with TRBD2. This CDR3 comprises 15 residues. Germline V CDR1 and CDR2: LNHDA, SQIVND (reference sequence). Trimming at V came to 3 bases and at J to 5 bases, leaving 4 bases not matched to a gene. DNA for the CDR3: TGTGCCAGTAGTATCTCTAGCGGGGGCCACAATGAGCAGTTCTTC. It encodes CASSISSGGHNEQFF.

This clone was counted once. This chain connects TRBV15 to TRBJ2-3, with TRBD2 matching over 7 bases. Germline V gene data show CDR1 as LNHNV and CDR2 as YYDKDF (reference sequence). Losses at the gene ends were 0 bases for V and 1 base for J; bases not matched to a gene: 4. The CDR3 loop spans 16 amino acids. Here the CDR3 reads CATSRDGGEGTDTQYF. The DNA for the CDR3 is TGTGCCACCAGCAGAGATGGGGGGGAGGGCACAGATACGCAGTATTTT.

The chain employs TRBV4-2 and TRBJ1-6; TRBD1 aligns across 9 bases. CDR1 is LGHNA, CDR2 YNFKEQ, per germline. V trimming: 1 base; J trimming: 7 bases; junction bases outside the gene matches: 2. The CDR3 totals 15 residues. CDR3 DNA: TGTGCCAGCAGCCAAGGGACAGGGGACAATTCACCCCTCCACTTT. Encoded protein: CASSQGTGDNSPLHF.

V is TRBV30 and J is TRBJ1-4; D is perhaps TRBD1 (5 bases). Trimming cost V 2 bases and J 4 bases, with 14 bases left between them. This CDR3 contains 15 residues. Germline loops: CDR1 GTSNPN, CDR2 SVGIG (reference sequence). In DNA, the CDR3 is TGTGCCTGGAGTAAGGGACGGGGGGATAATGAAAAACTGTTTTTT. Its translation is CAWSKGRGDNEKLFF.

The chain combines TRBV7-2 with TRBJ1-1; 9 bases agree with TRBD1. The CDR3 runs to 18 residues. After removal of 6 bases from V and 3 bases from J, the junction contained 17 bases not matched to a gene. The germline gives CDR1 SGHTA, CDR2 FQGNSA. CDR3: CASRPTFSRTGEHTEAFF. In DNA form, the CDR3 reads TGTGCCAGCAGACCTACTTTTTCCCGGACAGGGGAACACACTGAAGCTTTCTTT.

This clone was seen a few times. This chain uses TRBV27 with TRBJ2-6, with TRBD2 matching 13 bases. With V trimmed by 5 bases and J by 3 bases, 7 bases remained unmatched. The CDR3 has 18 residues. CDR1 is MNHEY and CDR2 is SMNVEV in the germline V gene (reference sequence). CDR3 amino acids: CASSTRLAGGNGANVLTF. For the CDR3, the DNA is TGTGCCAGCAGTACCCGACTAGCGGGAGGAAATGGGGCCAACGTCCTGACTTTC.

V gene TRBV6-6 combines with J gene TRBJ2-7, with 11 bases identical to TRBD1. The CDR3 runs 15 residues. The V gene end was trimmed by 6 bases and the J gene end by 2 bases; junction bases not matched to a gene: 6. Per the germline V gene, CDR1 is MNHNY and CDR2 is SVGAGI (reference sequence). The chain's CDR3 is CASRLPGQGAYEQYF. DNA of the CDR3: TGTGCCAGCAGACTTCCGGGACAGGGGGCCTACGAGCAGTACTTC.

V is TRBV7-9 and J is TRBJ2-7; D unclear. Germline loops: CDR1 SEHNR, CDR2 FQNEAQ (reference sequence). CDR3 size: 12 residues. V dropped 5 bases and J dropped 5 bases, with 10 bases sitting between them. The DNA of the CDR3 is TGTGCCAGCAGCCCCTCCTCAGACGAGCAGTACTTC. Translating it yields CASSPSSDEQYF.

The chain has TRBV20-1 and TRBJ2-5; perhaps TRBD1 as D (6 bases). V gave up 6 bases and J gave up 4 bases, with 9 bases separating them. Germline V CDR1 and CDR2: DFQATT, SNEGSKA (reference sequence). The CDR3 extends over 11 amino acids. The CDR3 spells CSAIGGETQYF. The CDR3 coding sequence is TGCAGTGCCATAGGGGGAGAGACCCAGTACTTC.

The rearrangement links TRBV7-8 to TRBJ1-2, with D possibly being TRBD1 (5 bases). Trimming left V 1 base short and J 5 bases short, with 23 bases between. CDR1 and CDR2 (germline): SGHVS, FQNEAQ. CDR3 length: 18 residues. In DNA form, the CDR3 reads TGTGCCAGCAGCTTAGGGGCGCCGGGACTCAAAGAGGGGTATGGCTACACCTTC. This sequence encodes CASSLGAPGLKEGYGYTF.

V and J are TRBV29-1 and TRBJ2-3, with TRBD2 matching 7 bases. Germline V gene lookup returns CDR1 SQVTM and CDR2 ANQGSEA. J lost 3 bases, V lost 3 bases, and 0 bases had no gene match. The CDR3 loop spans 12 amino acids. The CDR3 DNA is TGCAGCGTTGAGCGGGGGACAGATACGCAGTATTTT. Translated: CSVERGTDTQYF.

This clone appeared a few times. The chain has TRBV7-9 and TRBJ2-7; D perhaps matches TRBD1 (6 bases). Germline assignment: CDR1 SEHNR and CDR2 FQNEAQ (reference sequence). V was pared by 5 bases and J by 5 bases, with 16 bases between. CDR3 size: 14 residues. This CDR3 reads CASSPERQAHEQYF. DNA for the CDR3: TGTGCCAGCAGCCCAGAACGACAGGCTCACGAGCAGTACTTC.